The T cell receptor beta chain under discussion was sequenced for a study of cytomegalovirus exposure and HLA in healthy donors (dated by TCRdb to 2016 to 2017). Background on the whole study: In an earlier analysis of roughly 590 of the donors, under 300 Gb of sequence data and roughly 100 million unique TCR beta sequences from about 179 million T cells were reported. Class I and class II HLA loci were covered by the typing at four-digit resolution. The study was designed to test whether signatures of past pathogen exposure could be identified by cataloging public T cell receptors. Rather than using new phenotypic data, the later analysis identified candidate immune exposures from TCR beta sequences and from how often those sequences occurred across donors. An earlier analysis of 500 to 750 of the donors applied high-throughput TCR beta sequencing to assess whether each TCR beta V gene segment acted as functional or pseudogenic. Of the approximately 400 genotyped donors, around 81% fell in the genetic ancestry cluster associated with self-reported Caucasian donors. Among several hundred genotyped donors of the cohort, an average of approximately 240,000 unique TCR beta nucleotide sequences was sequenced per donor, of which about 20% were non-productive. About five DR-DQ haplotypes were treated as single units for association and clustering because of strong linkage in the cohort. Along with the roughly 700-subject first cohort, a separate validation cohort of 120 different subjects was used. Roughly 300 gigabases of sequencing data and roughly 81 million unique TCR sequences made up an early release that covered several hundred HLA-typed donors. To study patterns of TCR occurrence, a later analysis re-analyzed previously published TCR beta repertoires from 666 donors and added high-resolution HLA genotyping. A later genetic analysis took genome-wide SNP genotypes for about 65% of the 666 donors and used that subset as a discovery cohort. All discovery cohort repertoires had been generated using a single sequencing platform. The number of donors typed differed by locus, with about 629-630 for A, B, C, DRB1 and DQB1, roughly 520 for DQA1, 600 to 610 for DPA1, and 450 to 480 for DPB1. The study profiled the T cell repertoires of hundreds of subjects by immunosequencing and related them to cytomegalovirus serostatus. Donor age, sex, ethnicity and CMV serostatus were collected together with the repertoire data. The study combined high-throughput TCR immunosequencing, statistical association of individual TCRs with disease status, and machine learning to predict cytomegalovirus infection status.

Here is what the overall study found, with its caveats: In this cohort, only TCR beta chains were sequenced, and detectable features were limited by the absence of alpha or paired-chain data. In a later analysis, most CMV-associated TCR beta chains were found to appear HLA-restricted, with HLA associations seemingly driven largely by CMV exposure. When HLA alleles, especially DR and DQ, strongly co-occurred, TCR associations were difficult to assign to individual alleles. In a later analysis, some 17,000 TCR beta sequences were associated with specific HLA alleles at a false discovery rate of 0.05. The classifier was reported to diagnose cytomegalovirus status with high specificity and sensitivity in both the original and validation cohorts. Because the 87-base-pair reads could not distinguish some IMGT-functional V segments, including TRBV6-2 and TRBV6-3, those segments were excluded. According to the authors, the approach could potentially be generalized to other disease states and immunological phenotypes. In vitro tests confirmed that a few of the cytomegalovirus-associated TCR beta chains recognize cytomegalovirus antigens. A further reported finding was that TCR beta sequences accurately predicted the HLA-A and HLA-B alleles for most subjects in the first cohort. Compared with equally common non-associated chains, HLA-associated TCR beta chains in a later analysis were more clonally expanded and had lower generation probabilities. Correlated functional status among segregating V segments might reflect linkage disequilibrium, but an unknown experimental factor could not be ruled out. The earlier analysis of approximately 590 of the donors excluded approximately 17 rarely observed V segments, including chromosome 9 orphons, because counts were too low. The sequencing pipeline was judged likely to have produced a cluster of highly shared sequence variants as a technical artifact. Most TCR sequences were seen in very few donors, while some public TCRs were found in many individuals. In a later analysis, the rate of TCR association differed among HLA loci, with DRB1 alleles having the most associated TCRs and HLA-C alleles having the fewest. Because HLA typing was unavailable for some donors at each locus, only the typed subset was used in association tests. The only immune exposure information available for the cohort was CMV serostatus. A later genetic analysis associated a missense DCLRE1C variant with V-gene and J-gene trimming of TCR beta chains, and an independent cohort replicated the association. In an earlier analysis of under 600 of the donors, most TCR beta V segments were observed in productive rearrangements about 87% or about 30% of the time, broadly matching IMGT annotations. The presence/absence analyses assumed that sequencing depth was roughly uniform across donors, and that assumption may not be true. A later analysis reported that several top co-occurrence clusters appeared linked to parvovirus B19, influenza, CMV and Epstein-Barr virus. Compared with the 666-donor mean, donors in an Asian-associated ancestry cluster had fewer N-insertions in productive TCRs, according to a later genetic analysis. In the study, about 150 TCR beta chains were listed as associated with cytomegalovirus.

The cohort was made up of 650 to 700 healthy bone marrow donors. At the time of sampling, every cohort member was nominally healthy, though immune exposures that went unrecorded were likely present. The donor tested CMV seropositive and was one of the 289 seropositive cohort members. Each donor provided a peripheral blood sample, and peripheral blood mononuclear cells were used for TCR beta sequencing. Genomic DNA extraction from the blood cell samples was performed with the Qiagen DNeasy Blood Extraction Kit. V is trimmed back by 10 bases and J by 2 bases, and the junction contains 15 bases that no gene match accounts for. CDR1 is given as LNHDA and CDR2 as SQIVND, both from the germline V gene (reference sequence). The CDR3 sequence holds 16 residues, the cysteine and phenylalanine included. Here the CDR3 DNA is all that survives: 48 bases in frame from base 1. This clone has just a few counts. No antigen is known for it. No base qualities exist here, and no much larger clone lies one base off it.

The library was built by means of the immunoSEQ multiplex PCR assay. A mixture of 60 forward primers for TCR Vbeta segments and 13 reverse primers for TCR Jbeta segments was used in the multiplex PCR. Amplification of the CDR3 region of rearranged TCR beta genes was performed with a multiplex PCR assay on genomic DNA. The amplified TCR beta libraries were sequenced on the Illumina HiSeq System as 87-base-pair reads. Processing in the source paper ran as follows. A later analysis tallied around 87 million unique TCR beta chains across the 666 repertoires, and some 10 million of those chains were shared by two or more donors. To remove PCR and sequencing errors, raw reads were error-corrected and collapsed into unique sequences using a nearest-neighbor algorithm that merged closely related sequences. Alignment of CDR3 sequences to IMGT reference sequences was used to assign V, D and J gene segments. For a sequence to be retained, a match of at least six nucleotides to both a V gene segment and a J gene segment was required. Rearrangements were classified as productive when the CDR3 lacked stop codons and remained in frame with V and J, and all other rearrangements were classified as non-productive. Following IMGT convention, CDR3 was defined as the stretch from the second conserved V-encoded cysteine up to the conserved J-encoded phenylalanine. In an earlier analysis of approximately 590 of the donors, sequences lacking an unambiguous match to a single V gene segment were excluded. In an earlier analysis of several hundred of the donors, V segments were called functional above 56.7% productive rearrangements and were called segregating when the between-donor standard deviation exceeded 5%. A statistical classification framework was developed to diagnose cytomegalovirus status using the catalog of TCR beta chain sequences. In a later analysis, V and J genes were assigned by comparing TCR nucleotide sequences against IMGT/GENE-DB human TR gene sequences. In a later analysis, CDR3 sequences and most-parsimonious VDJ recombination scenarios were assigned using the TCRdist pipeline. A later analysis defined each TCR beta chain by its CDR3 amino acid sequence plus V-gene family, and excluded reads lacking a unique V-gene family. As a way to deal with suspected cross-contamination and a sequencing artifact, a later analysis dropped roughly 620 nucleotide sequences that were highly shared and had low generation probability. In a later analysis, a clonal expansion index was calculated for each public chain from normalized within-repertoire ranks of inferred template counts. In a later analysis, generation probabilities were computed with a VDJ recombination model fitted to out-of-frame rearrangements, and the resulting probabilities were checked against IGoR. In a later analysis, hypergeometric tests were used to score TCR-TCR, TCR-HLA and TCR-CMV co-occurrence, with a repertoire-size bias correction applied to TCR pairs. False discovery rates were estimated in a later analysis by permuting HLA or CMV assignments 20 times. In a later analysis, co-occurring TCRs were grouped using DBSCAN, with TCRdist sequence similarity added in when clustering inside HLA-allele-positive subsets. Repertoires with fewer than 30,000 or more than 120,000 public chains were left out of co-occurrence clustering, as were a few repertoires with anomalous nucleotide sharing. TCRdb took this table from immuneACCESS and kept in-frame rearrangements with V and J called. Such tables lack part of the clones; where checked against another copy, unresolved V genes explain under half of the gap, and the rest is unexplained. V and J calls and clone size come straight from that table; D and trimming were deduced from the DNA. The table for this sample lists approximately 200,000 clones; 75% to 85% of them were counted only once. The ten largest clones add up to 1.5% to 1.7% of the sample.

This receptor chain uses TRBV19 and TRBJ1-2, with 8 bases matching TRBD1. This receptor was identified in a girl under 18 in good health and CMV-seropositive. Sequenced: PBMCs. The DNA is as follows: TGTGCCACCCTCCGCGGGACAGGCGACTTGAACTATGGCTACACCTTC. It translates to CATLRGTGDLNYGYTF.